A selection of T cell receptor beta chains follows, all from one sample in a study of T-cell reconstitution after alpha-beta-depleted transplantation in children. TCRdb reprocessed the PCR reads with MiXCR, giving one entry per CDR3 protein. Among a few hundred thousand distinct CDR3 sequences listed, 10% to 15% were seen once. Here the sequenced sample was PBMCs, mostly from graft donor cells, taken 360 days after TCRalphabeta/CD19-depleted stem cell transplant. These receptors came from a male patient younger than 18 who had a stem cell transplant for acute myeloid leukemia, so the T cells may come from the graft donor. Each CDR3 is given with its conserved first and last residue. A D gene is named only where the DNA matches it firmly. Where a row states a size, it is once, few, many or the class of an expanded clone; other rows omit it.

CSSARDSYNEQFF	TGTTCCTCCGCCCGGGACTCTTACAATGAGCAGTTCTTC	TRBV6-2/TRBV6-3	NA	many	TRBJ2-1
CASSSTLGLAGPYNEQFF	TGTGCCAGCAGTTCGACCCTGGGACTAGCGGGGCCTTACAATGAGCAGTTCTTC	TRBV12-3/TRBV12-4	TRBD2	few	TRBJ2-1
CASRKDRGRGETQYF	TGTGCCAGCAGAAAGGACAGGGGGCGTGGAGAGACCCAGTACTTC	TRBV6-1	TRBD1	NA	TRBJ2-5
CATCRQGLSNTGELFF	TGTGCCACCTGCCGACAGGGCCTATCGAACACCGGGGAGCTGTTTTTT	TRBV27	TRBD1	many	TRBJ2-2
CASSYFEAGVSLYNEQFF	TGTGCCAGCAGCTACTTCGAGGCAGGGGTTTCACTCTACAATGAGCAGTTCTTC	TRBV7-9	NA	few	TRBJ2-1
CASSPPQGLAGAGTQYF	TGTGCCAGCTCACCACCGCAAGGACTAGCGGGAGCCGGGACCCAGTACTTC	TRBV18	TRBD2	few	TRBJ2-5
CASSFGQEETQYF	TGTGCCAGCAGTTTTGGACAGGAGGAGACCCAGTACTTC	TRBV12-3/TRBV12-4	TRBD1	NA	TRBJ2-5
CASSYVLDPEAFF	TGTGCCAGCAGTTACGTTTTGGACCCTGAAGCTTTCTTT	TRBV6-2/TRBV6-3	NA	few	TRBJ1-1
CASSQGTGISEKLFF	TGCGCCAGCAGCCAGGGTACAGGGATAAGCGAAAAACTGTTTTTT	TRBV4-3	NA	NA	TRBJ1-4
CASSQAGLGEGEQFF	TGCGCCAGCAGCCAAGCGGGACTGGGGGAAGGGGAGCAGTTCTTC	TRBV4-1	NA	few	TRBJ2-1
CASSPGGPLEQYF	TGTGCCAGCTCACCAGGCGGGCCTCTGGAGCAGTACTTC	TRBV18	NA	few	TRBJ2-7
CASSEVVAGQYF	TGTGCCAGCAGTGAAGTTGTTGCCGGGCAGTACTTC	TRBV6-1	NA	few	TRBJ2-7
CASSYSGYQGETQYF	TGTGCCAGCAGTTACTCTGGGTACCAGGGGGAGACCCAGTACTTC	TRBV6-5	NA	few	TRBJ2-5